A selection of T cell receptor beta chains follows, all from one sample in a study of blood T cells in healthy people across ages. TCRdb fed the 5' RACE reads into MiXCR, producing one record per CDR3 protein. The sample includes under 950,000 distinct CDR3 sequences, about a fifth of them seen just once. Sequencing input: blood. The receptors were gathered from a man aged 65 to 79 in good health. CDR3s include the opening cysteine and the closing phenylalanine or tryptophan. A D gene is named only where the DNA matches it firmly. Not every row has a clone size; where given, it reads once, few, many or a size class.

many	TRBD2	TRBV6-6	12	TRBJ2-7	CASRAGDYEQYF	TGTGCCAGCAGGGCGGGAGACTACGAGCAGTACTTC
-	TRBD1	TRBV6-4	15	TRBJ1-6	CASSSGTGGNSPLHF	TGTGCCAGCAGTTCCGGGACAGGGGGTAATTCACCCCTCCACTTT
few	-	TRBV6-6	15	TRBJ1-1	CASSPFEGKNTEAFF	TGTGCCAGCAGCCCCTTCGAGGGGAAGAACACTGAAGCTTTCTTT
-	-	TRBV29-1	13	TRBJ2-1	CTKWEGGTDEQFF	TGCACCAAGTGGGAAGGGGGTACAGATGAGCAGTTCTTC
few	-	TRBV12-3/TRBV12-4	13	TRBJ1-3	CASSLLEGNTIYF	TGTGCCAGCAGTTTATTGGAAGGAAACACCATATATTTT
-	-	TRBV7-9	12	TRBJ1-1	CASSGDNSEAFF	TGTGCCAGCAGCGGGGACAACTCTGAAGCTTTCTTT
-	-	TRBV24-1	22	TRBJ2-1	CATSDTLPWGTGYRTSANEQFF	TGTGCCACCAGTGATACACTCCCGTGGGGGACAGGGTATAGGACTAGCGCCAATGAGCAGTTCTTC
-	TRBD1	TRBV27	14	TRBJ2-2	CASCTGAGTGELFF	TGTGCCAGCTGTACAGGGGCCGGGACCGGGGAGCTGTTTTTT
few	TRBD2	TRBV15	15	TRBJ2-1	CATSPRLAGEAEQFF	TGTGCCACCAGCCCCCGACTAGCGGGAGAGGCTGAGCAGTTCTTC
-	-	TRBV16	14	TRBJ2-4	CASSQSGEGDIQYF	TGTGCCAGCAGCCAATCCGGAGAGGGGGACATTCAGTACTTC
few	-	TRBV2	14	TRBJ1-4	CASSVGGHIEKLFF	TGTGCCAGCAGTGTGGGCGGACATATTGAAAAACTGTTTTTT
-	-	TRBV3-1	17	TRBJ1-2	CASSQVYAVGVENGYTF	TGTGCCAGCAGCCAAGTCTACGCGGTAGGGGTTGAGAATGGCTACACCTTC
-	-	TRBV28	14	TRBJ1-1	CASSLTGRRTEAFF	TGTGCCAGCAGTTTAACGGGGCGTCGGACTGAAGCTTTCTTT
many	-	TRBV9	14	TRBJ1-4	CASSVEYSNEKLFF	TGTGCCAGCAGCGTAGAGTACTCTAATGAAAAACTGTTTTTT
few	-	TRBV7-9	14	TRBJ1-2	CASSFQGADYGYTF	TGTGCCAGCAGCTTTCAGGGAGCCGACTATGGCTACACCTTC
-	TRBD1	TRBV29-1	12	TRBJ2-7	CSGSDRVSEQYF	TGCAGCGGATCGGACAGGGTCTCCGAGCAGTACTTC
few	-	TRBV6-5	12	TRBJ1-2	CASSYAGNGYTF	TGTGCCAGCAGTTACGCAGGGAATGGCTACACCTTC
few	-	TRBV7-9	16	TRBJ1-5	CASSSGFLGRNQPQHF	TGTGCCAGCAGCTCCGGGTTCCTAGGACGCAATCAGCCCCAGCATTTT
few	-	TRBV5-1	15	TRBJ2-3	CASSPGGRVTDTQYF	TGCGCCAGCAGCCCCGGGGGGCGGGTCACAGATACGCAGTATTTT
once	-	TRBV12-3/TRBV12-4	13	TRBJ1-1	CASRPGLAGGAFF	TGTGCCAGCAGACCCGGGTTAGCAGGAGGAGCTTTCTTT
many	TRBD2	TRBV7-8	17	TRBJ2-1	CASSLGGVAGGKYEQFF	TGTGCCAGCAGCTTAGGCGGGGTAGCGGGGGGCAAGTATGAGCAGTTCTTC
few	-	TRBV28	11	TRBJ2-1	CASSYGGARFF	TGTGCCAGCAGTTATGGGGGGGCCCGGTTCTTC
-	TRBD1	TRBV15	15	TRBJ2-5	CATSGGQGRLETQYF	TGTGCCACCAGCGGTGGACAGGGGCGATTGGAGACCCAGTACTTC
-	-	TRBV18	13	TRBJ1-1	CASSPEGRTEAFF	TGTGCCAGCTCACCGGAGGGGAGAACTGAAGCTTTCTTT
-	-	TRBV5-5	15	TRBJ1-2	CASSFNQRVDYGYTF	TGTGCCAGCAGCTTCAACCAGAGAGTTGACTATGGCTACACCTTC
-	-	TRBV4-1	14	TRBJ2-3	CASSRVMGTDTQYF	TGCGCCAGCAGCCGAGTAATGGGCACAGATACGCAGTATTTT
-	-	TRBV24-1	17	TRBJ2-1	CATSDLLLYQGLNEQFF	TGTGCCACCAGTGATTTGCTCCTCTACCAGGGGTTGAATGAGCAGTTCTTC
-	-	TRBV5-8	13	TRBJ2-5	CASSLGQTETQYF	TGTGCCAGCAGCTTGGGTCAGACAGAGACCCAGTACTTC
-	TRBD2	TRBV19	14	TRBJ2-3	CASSSGLAVHTQYF	TGTGCCAGTAGTTCGGGACTAGCGGTACATACGCAGTATTTT
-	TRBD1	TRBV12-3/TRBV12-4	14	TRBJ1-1	CASRRQGANTGAFF	TGTGCCAGCAGAAGACAGGGGGCCAACACTGGAGCTTTCTTT
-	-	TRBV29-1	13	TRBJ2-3	CSRSAGTRDTQYF	TGCAGCCGTTCGGCAGGGACCAGGGATACGCAGTATTTT
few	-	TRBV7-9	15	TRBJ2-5	CASSLYVGVQETQYF	TGTGCCAGCAGCTTATATGTGGGTGTTCAGGAGACCCAGTACTTC
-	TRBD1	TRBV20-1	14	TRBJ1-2	CSARKTGGPYGYTF	TGCAGTGCTAGAAAAACAGGGGGACCCTATGGCTACACCTTC
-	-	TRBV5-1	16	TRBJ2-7	CASSSNDPKISYEQYF	TGCGCCAGCAGCTCAAATGATCCGAAAATCTCCTACGAGCAGTACTTC
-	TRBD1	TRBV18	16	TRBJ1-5	CASSRDRGLSNQPQHF	TGTGCCAGCTCACGGGACAGGGGCCTCAGCAATCAGCCCCAGCATTTT
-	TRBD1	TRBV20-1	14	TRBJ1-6	CSARVGQGSSPLHF	TGCAGTGCTAGAGTGGGACAGGGTAGTTCACCCCTCCACTTT
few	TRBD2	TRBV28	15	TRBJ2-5	CASSPQLAGDETQYF	TGTGCCAGCAGCCCCCAACTAGCGGGAGATGAGACCCAGTACTTC
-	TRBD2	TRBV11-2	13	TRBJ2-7	CASSATSVGEQYF	TGTGCCAGCAGCGCGACTAGCGTCGGCGAGCAGTACTTC
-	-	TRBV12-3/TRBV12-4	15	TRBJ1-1	CASSLYRETNTEAFF	TGTGCCAGCAGCCTCTACAGGGAAACGAACACTGAAGCTTTCTTT
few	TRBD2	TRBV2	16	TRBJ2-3	CASSSHPSGRADTQYF	TGTGCCAGCAGTTCCCACCCTAGCGGGAGGGCAGATACGCAGTATTTT
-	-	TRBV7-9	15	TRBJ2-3	CASSLSDGGYDTQYF	TGTGCCAGCAGCTTATCGGACGGCGGATACGATACGCAGTATTTT
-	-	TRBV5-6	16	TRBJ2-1	CASSLFLSSSYNEQFF	TGTGCCAGCAGCTTGTTTCTCTCGAGCTCCTACAATGAGCAGTTCTTC
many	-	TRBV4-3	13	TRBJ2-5	CASSQESQGLVYF	TGCGCCAGCAGCCAAGAATCGCAGGGTTTGGTGTACTTC
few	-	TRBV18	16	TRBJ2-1	CASSPEERGVWNEQFF	TGTGCCAGCTCACCAGAGGAAAGAGGGGTTTGGAATGAGCAGTTCTTC
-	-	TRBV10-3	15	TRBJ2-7	CAISLRQSPSYEQYF	TGTGCCATCAGCCTCAGACAGTCACCCTCCTACGAGCAGTACTTC
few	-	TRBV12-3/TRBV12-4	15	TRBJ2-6	CARSLRDPGANVLTF	TGTGCCCGCAGTTTAAGGGACCCTGGGGCCAACGTCCTGACTTTC
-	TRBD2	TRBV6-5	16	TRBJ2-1	CASSWLTSGPYNEQFF	TGTGCCAGCAGTTGGCTGACTAGCGGCCCCTACAATGAGCAGTTCTTC
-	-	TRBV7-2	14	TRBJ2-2	CASSLVWSAGELFF	TGTGCCAGCAGCTTAGTCTGGTCCGCCGGGGAGCTGTTTTTT
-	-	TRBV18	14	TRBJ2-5	CASSPPSSQETQYF	TGTGCCAGCTCACCACCGAGCTCTCAAGAGACCCAGTACTTC